The source of this T cell receptor (beta chain) is a study of blood T cell repertoires in COVID-19. In the study overall: The United States, Italy and Spain were the sources of the acute and convalescent COVID-19 samples.

This CDR3 spans 17 amino acids. The germline V and J ends were trimmed by 3 bases and 0 bases, with 17 bases remaining between them. Germline V gene sequence: CDR1 SGHVS, CDR2 FNYEAQ. Data came from immunoSEQ multiplex PCR; TCRdb stores just in-frame clones and leaves some out. The sample carries approximately 220,000 clones, about four fifths recorded once. This clonotype originated in a woman aged 50 to 65 who had been exposed to COVID-19. The sample consisted of PBMCs or T cells enriched from blood (not recorded which). V gene TRBV7-6 combines with J gene TRBJ1-1, with D hard to call. The CDR3 nucleotides are TGTGCCAGCAGCTTGATCGGGAGCGGCAACATGAACACTGAAGCTTTCTTT. Translation gives CASSLIGSGNMNTEAFF.